What follows are 22 T cell receptor beta chains derived from one specimen sequenced in a study of T cell repertoires in cytomegalovirus infection. TCRdb re-analysed the reads in MiXCR, keeping a single row per CDR3 protein. The sample consists of about 770,000 distinct CDR3 sequences, about 27% of them appearing once. Their cognate antigens are unknown. The sequencing here drew on cultured CD8+ T cells from PBMCs, taken from culture after CMV antigen stimulation. These receptors all stem from a human donor in good health (CMV status not recorded). Some clones in this sample may be carry-over from other donors' samples.

This clonotype has ten or more counts. As DNA, the CDR3 is TGTGCCAGCAGTTTAGCGGGGGGGCCTGAGACCCAGTACTTC. Protein sequence: CASSLAGGPETQYF. The gene calls are TRBV12-3 or TRBV12-4 and TRBJ2-5, with D maybe TRBD2 (7 bases). V was pared by 0 bases and J by 5 bases, with 10 bases between. The CDR3 totals 14 residues.

Only a few counts were recorded for this clonotype. The chain uses TRBV7-9 and TRBJ2-3; 10 nucleotides match TRBD2. Germline CDR1 is SEHNR and CDR2 is FQNEAQ (reference sequence). V shed 5 bases and J 2 bases; nucleotides not matched to a gene: 7. The CDR3 consists of 16 residues. The DNA for the CDR3 is TGTGCCAGCAGCCCCAGCGGGGGGGTGAACACAGATACGCAGTATTTT. It specifies CASSPSGGVNTDTQYF. Full variable domain (rest looked up from reference TRBV7-9 and TRBJ2-3): DTGVSQNPRHKITKRGQNVTFRCDPISEHNRLYWYRQTLGQGPEFLTYFQNEAQLEKSRLLSDRFSAERPKGSFSTLEIQRTEQGDSAMYLCASSPSGGVNTDTQYFGPGTRLTVL.

The rearrangement links TRBV27 to TRBJ1-1; weak D call: TRBD1 (5 bases). Trimming cost V 2 bases and J 4 bases, with 11 bases left between them. The CDR3 contains 14 residues. Germline values: CDR1 MNHEY, CDR2 SMNVEV (reference sequence). The CDR3 is CASSLGGVATEAFF. DNA for the CDR3: TGTGCCAGCAGTTTAGGAGGGGTGGCCACTGAAGCTTTCTTT.

The rearrangement joins TRBV7-9 to TRBJ1-1; TRBD1 matches at 7 bases. V was clipped by 6 bases and J by 1 base; unmatched bases: 5. The CDR3 extends over 14 amino acids. Germline loops: CDR1 SEHNR, CDR2 FQNEAQ (reference sequence). In DNA form, the CDR3 reads TGTGCCAGCAGGGCCGGGACAGCGAACACTGAAGCTTTCTTT. This translates into CASRAGTANTEAFF.

The CDR3 bases are TGTGCCAGTAGTCCCCGACTAGCGGGGGGCCGGGGGACCCAGTACTTC. This sequence encodes CASSPRLAGGRGTQYF. This chain uses TRBV19 with TRBJ2-5; 13 bases agree with TRBD2. Germline V lookup: CDR1 LNHDA, CDR2 SQIVND (reference sequence). V gave up 5 bases and J gave up 7 bases; unmatched junction bases: 10. The CDR3 runs to 16 residues.

The sample holds a few counts of this clonotype. The V call is TRBV12-3 or TRBV12-4, the J call TRBJ1-2, with D unresolved. The CDR3 sequence is 15 residues long. The ends were cut back, 4 bases at V and 3 bases at J, with 15 bases in the middle. CDR3 sequence reads: CASSSSVGSDYGYTF. CDR3 sequence (DNA): TGTGCCAGCAGTTCCTCGGTAGGGTCGGACTATGGCTACACCTTC.

This chain connects TRBV7-9 to TRBJ1-2, with a weak D call TRBD1 (5 bases). The germline V and J ends were trimmed by 5 bases and 6 bases, with 19 bases remaining between them. Germline loops: CDR1 SEHNR, CDR2 FQNEAQ (reference sequence). The CDR3 is made up of 15 amino acids. The CDR3 reads CASSPGGLSQDGYTF. The CDR3 DNA follows: TGTGCCAGCAGCCCCGGGGGACTATCCCAAGATGGCTACACCTTC.

The chain has TRBV4-1 and TRBJ2-2; 8 nucleotides agree with TRBD2. Losses at the gene ends were 2 bases for V and 0 bases for J; bases not matched to a gene: 5. The CDR3 sequence is 17 residues long. Germline V lookup: CDR1 MGHRA, CDR2 YSYEKL. Here the CDR3 reads CASSQYYGGANTGELFF. The DNA for the CDR3 is TGCGCCAGCAGCCAATACTACGGGGGGGCGAACACCGGGGAGCTGTTTTTT.

The rearrangement links TRBV15 to TRBJ2-4; possible D gene TRBD1, 5 bases. This CDR3 is built from 15 residues. V was trimmed by 1 base and J by 4 bases, leaving 11 bases between them. CDR1 is LNHNV and CDR2 is YYDKDF in the germline V gene (reference sequence). CDR3 in DNA: TGTGCCACCAGCAGAGGGGTGGCAGGGAAAAACATTCAGTACTTC. Protein: CATSRGVAGKNIQYF.

This clonotype occurred a few times. The gene calls are TRBV6-1 and TRBJ1-2; TRBD1 aligns across 9 bases. Germline CDR1 MNHNS, CDR2 SASEGT. The trim removed 6 bases at V and 4 bases at J, leaving 6 bases unmatched. CDR3 size: 14 residues. CDR3 residues: CASSRTGDAYGYTF. The CDR3, as DNA: TGTGCCAGCAGCAGGACAGGGGATGCCTATGGCTACACCTTC.

The CDR3 region is CASSYSLGRGPDWYQETQYF. The CDR3 DNA is TGTGCCAGCAGTTACTCGTTGGGCAGGGGGCCCGATTGGTACCAAGAGACCCAGTACTTC. The chain joins TRBV6-6 to TRBJ2-5, with 8 bases that match TRBD1. The CDR3 length is 20 residues. The germline V gene encodes CDR1 MNHNY and CDR2 SVGAGI (reference sequence). J lost 0 bases, V lost 0 bases, and 15 bases had no gene match.

The genes are TRBV12-3 or TRBV12-4 and TRBJ2-5; no clear D gene. The CDR3 is made up of 12 amino acids. The ends were cut back, 6 bases at V and 5 bases at J, with 10 bases in the middle. CDR3 sequence: CASSHDTETQYF. CDR3 nucleotide sequence: TGTGCCAGCAGCCATGACACGGAGACCCAGTACTTC.

Only one count was recorded for this clonotype. The chain recombines TRBV5-1 with TRBJ2-2, with 9 positions matching TRBD1. Trimming took 5 bases from V and 4 from J; bases not matched to a gene: 3. Germline CDR1 is SGHRS and CDR2 is YFSETQ. CDR3 length: 14 amino acids. CDR3 in amino acids: CASRLTGGTGELFF. CDR3 in DNA: TGCGCCAGCAGGTTGACAGGGGGCACCGGGGAGCTGTTTTTT.

The CDR3 DNA reads as TGTGCCAGCAGCGTAGAAGGGGGGAGAACTGAAGCTTTCTTT. Translation gives CASSVEGGRTEAFF. This sequence joins TRBV9 and TRBJ1-1, with D tentatively TRBD1 (6 bases). Germline lookup yields CDR1 SGDLS and CDR2 YYNGEE. With 0 bases removed from V and 5 bases from J, the gap between germline ends came to 11 bases. The length of the CDR3 is 14 residues.

There are a few counts of this clonotype. The V and J genes are TRBV29-1 and TRBJ2-1; D could derive from TRBD1 or TRBD2 (5 bases each). V was trimmed by 1 base and J by 2 bases, leaving 21 bases between them. This CDR3 is 18 amino acids long. CDR1 and CDR2 from the germline V gene are SQVTM and ANQGSEA. CDR3 nucleotide sequence: TGCAGCGTTGAAGTTGGAAGGGGAGAGAGGGGACCCTACAATGAGCAGTTCTTC. Its protein is CSVEVGRGERGPYNEQFF.

This chain uses TRBV4-1 with TRBJ2-7; perhaps TRBD1 as D (6 bases). Deletions cut 8 bases from V and 3 bases from J, with 17 bases between. The CDR3 is made up of 14 amino acids. Germline V gene data show CDR1 as MGHRA and CDR2 as YSYEKL. CDR3 coding DNA: TGCGCCAGCCCACCCCTGGACAGAAACTACGAGCAGTACTTC. It yields the protein CASPPLDRNYEQYF.

The rearrangement links TRBV7-9 to TRBJ2-5; a weak D match, TRBD1 (5 bases). V was trimmed by 1 base and J by 4 bases, leaving 16 bases between them. From germline, CDR1 is SEHNR and CDR2 FQNEAQ (reference sequence). There are 16 residues in the CDR3. CDR3 sequence reads: CASSLVGDPIPETQYF. CDR3 DNA sequence: TGTGCCAGCAGCTTAGTAGGGGATCCGATTCCAGAGACCCAGTACTTC.

The chain recombines TRBV6-5 with TRBJ1-1, with D perhaps matching TRBD1 (5 bases). This CDR3 contains 11 residues. Germline CDR1 and CDR2: MNHEY and SVGAGI. V was cut by 10 bases and J by 6 bases, with 12 bases left in between. The CDR3 here is CATARGAEAFF. The DNA for the CDR3 is TGTGCCACCGCCCGGGGGGCTGAAGCTTTCTTT.

The sample holds a few counts of this clonotype. CDR3: CASSPVDGAATNEKLFF. The CDR3 region has the DNA TGTGCCAGCAGCCCGGTGGACGGGGCAGCAACTAATGAAAAACTGTTTTTT. This chain connects TRBV7-6 to TRBJ1-4; tentative D call: TRBD1 (5 bases). Trimming removed 5 bases from V and 0 bases from J, with 16 bases in between. The germline V gene has CDR1 SGHVS and CDR2 FNYEAQ. This CDR3 contains 17 residues.

This clonotype was detected a few times. This rearrangement joins TRBV12-3 or TRBV12-4 to TRBJ2-1; the match to TRBD2 covers 7 bases. V lost 7 bases and J lost 7; bases outside the gene matches: 13. The CDR3 contains 15 residues. In DNA, the CDR3 is TGTGCCAGCACCCCGTGGGGGGGAGAGGGGAATGAGCAGTTCTTC. Protein product: CASTPWGGEGNEQFF.

Points on this clonotype: The junction and the germline gene differ at one end; a read error may be behind it. The CDR3 DNA follows: TGTACCAGCAGTCCAGCGTTCAGGGGGCAGGGTCAGCCCCAGCATTTT. This gives the protein CTSSPAFRGQGQPQHF. The rearrangement joins TRBV6-5 to TRBJ1-5, with 8 bases identical to TRBD1. CDR3 length: 16 amino acids. Germline V gene lookup returns CDR1 MNHEY and CDR2 SVGAGI.

Points on this clonotype: Mismatch with germline at one junction end may stem from a read error. The chain joins TRBV7-9 to TRBJ2-1; 14 bases fit TRBD2. This CDR3 has 16 amino acids. Germline V gives CDR1 SEHNR, CDR2 FQNEAQ (reference sequence). The CDR3 DNA follows: TGTGCCGGCAGAACCGGGACTAGCGGGGGTTTGTATGAGCAGTTCTTC. Translation gives CAGRTGTSGGLYEQFF.